This TCR beta chain was sequenced for a study of regulatory and conventional T cells in RAG deficiency. General study points: Shorter CDR3s in all patient subsets; >85% Treg-Tconv overlap in Omenn.

Assay used: immunoSEQ multiplex PCR; TCRdb lists only in-frame clones, some missing. Here the sample spans about 7,800 clones, around 84% being singletons. Regarding this clone: The antigen remains unidentified.

These data also featured in a second study, about regulatory T cells. Per that study: The primer mix had 52 TRBV and 13 TRBJ primers.

Sequencing input: CD8+ T cells sorted from blood. This receptor was obtained from a human donor in good health.

CDR3 loop: CASSDRRGIDTEAFF. As DNA, the CDR3 is TGCGCCAGCAGTGATAGAAGGGGCATCGACACTGAAGCTTTCTTT. This sequence joins TRBV10-1 and TRBJ1-1; D perhaps matches TRBD1 (5 bases). Germline V gives CDR1 WNHNN, CDR2 SYGVQD (reference sequence). The CDR3 is made up of 15 amino acids. Trimming took 3 bases from V and 3 from J, leaving 14 bases between them.